A single sample is the source of the 9 T cell receptor beta chains below, sequenced in a study of blood T cells in healthy people across ages. PCR was performed a second time for about 7 to 12 cycles using a sample-barcoded 5' primer and a J-beta primer mix. In TCRdb, the 5' RACE reads were re-called with MiXCR into one record per CDR3 protein. The profile shows 2 million or so distinct CDR3 sequences, 40% to 55% of them singletons. Sequenced: blood. The receptors originated from a woman in her 40s in good health.

The table lists this clonotype with a few counts. This chain links TRBV9 with TRBJ2-7, with a weak D call TRBD1 (6 bases). Germline V gene sequence: CDR1 SGDLS, CDR2 YYNGEE. Trimming stripped 2 bases from V and 6 bases from J, with 21 bases between. The CDR3 has 16 residues. The CDR3 DNA follows: TGTGCCAGCAGCGTGGCTATGGACAGCTGCCCAACCGAGCAGTACTTC. Translated: CASSVAMDSCPTEQYF.

V usage is TRBV6-5 and J usage is TRBJ2-1; possible D gene TRBD1, 6 bases. The germline V gene has CDR1 MNHEY and CDR2 SVGAGI. V was clipped by 4 bases and J by 6 bases, with 13 bases between them. The CDR3 is made up of 14 amino acids. CDR3 sequence reads: CASSSDRFPNEQFF. As DNA, the CDR3 is TGTGCCAGCAGTTCCGACAGGTTTCCCAATGAGCAGTTCTTC.

V usage is TRBV7-8 and J usage is TRBJ1-2, with 9 bases that match TRBD1. The CDR3 length is 16 residues. V gave up 3 bases and J gave up 8 bases; unmatched junction bases: 13. From germline, CDR1 is SGHVS and CDR2 FQNEAQ. The DNA of the CDR3 is TGTGCCAGCAGCTTTGAGCCGGGACAGGGTAACGCGGGCTACACCTTC. Its protein product is CASSFEPGQGNAGYTF.

The rearrangement links TRBV12-3 or TRBV12-4 to TRBJ1-1; TRBD1 matches at 7 bases. Trimming at V came to 4 bases and at J to 7 bases, leaving 6 bases not matched to a gene. The CDR3 totals 13 residues. In DNA form, the CDR3 reads TGTGCCAGCAGTTATACAGGGGTTGGTGAAGCTTTCTTT. Residues: CASSYTGVGEAFF.

There are a few counts of this clonotype. This rearrangement joins TRBV20-1 to TRBJ2-7; D remains unclear. Germline V gene sequence: CDR1 DFQATT, CDR2 SNEGSKA (reference sequence). V was cut by 5 bases and J by 2 bases, with 7 bases left in between. The CDR3 sequence is 11 residues long. Here the CDR3 reads CSAAEPYEQYF. The DNA for the CDR3 is TGCAGTGCTGCCGAACCCTACGAGCAGTACTTC.

The chain couples TRBV20-1 to TRBJ2-2; 7 bases align to TRBD2. The V gene end was trimmed by 5 bases and the J gene end by 2 bases; junction bases not matched to a gene: 14. The CDR3 loop spans 17 amino acids. Germline lookup yields CDR1 DFQATT and CDR2 SNEGSKA (reference sequence). CDR3 nucleotides: TGCAGTGCTCCCCCAGGGCCCGGGGGGACTAACACCGGGGAGCTGTTTTTT. This translates into CSAPPGPGGTNTGELFF.

The V and J genes are TRBV7-2 and TRBJ2-1; no reliable D call. The CDR3 length is 16 residues. The germline V gene encodes CDR1 SGHTA and CDR2 FQGNSA. The V end lost 1 base, the J end lost 2 bases, and 12 bases lay between the germline ends. The CDR3 bases are TGTGCCAGCAGCTTAGAGAGCAGTCACGCCTACAATGAGCAGTTCTTC. This codes for CASSLESSHAYNEQFF.

The chain combines TRBV4-2 with TRBJ2-2, with 9 bases fitting TRBD2. CDR3 length: 17 residues. V lost 11 bases and J lost 1; bases outside the gene matches: 14. CDR1 LGHNA and CDR2 YNFKEQ come from the germline V gene. In nucleotides, the CDR3 is TGTGCCTCAAAGGCTAGCGGGGACGTTAGGAACACCGGGGAGCTGTTTTTT. Protein sequence: CASKASGDVRNTGELFF.

This clonotype was recorded many times. The chain is built from TRBV29-1 and TRBJ2-5; a weak D match, TRBD1 (6 bases). Germline CDR1 is SQVTM and CDR2 is ANQGSEA. V lost 8 bases and J lost 5, with 24 bases in between. There are 15 residues in the CDR3. The CDR3: CSFPSWAGVWETQYF. The CDR3 region has the DNA TGCAGCTTCCCCTCTTGGGCAGGGGTGTGGGAGACCCAGTACTTC.